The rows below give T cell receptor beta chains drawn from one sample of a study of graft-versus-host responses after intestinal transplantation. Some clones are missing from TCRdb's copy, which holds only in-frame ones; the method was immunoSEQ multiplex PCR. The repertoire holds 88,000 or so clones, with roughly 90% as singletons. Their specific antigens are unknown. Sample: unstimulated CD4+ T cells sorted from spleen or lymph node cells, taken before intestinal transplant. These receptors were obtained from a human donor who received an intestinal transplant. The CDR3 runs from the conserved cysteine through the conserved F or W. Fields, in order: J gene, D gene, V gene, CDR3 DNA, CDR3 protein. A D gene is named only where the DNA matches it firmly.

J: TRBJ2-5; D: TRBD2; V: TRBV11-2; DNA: TGTGCCAGCAGCTTAGTACTAGCGGGGGACCAAGAGACCCAGTACTTC; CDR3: CASSLVLAGDQETQYF
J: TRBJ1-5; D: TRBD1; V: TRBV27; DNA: TGTGCCAGCAGCCCGGACAGGGTAAGTCAGCCCCAGCATTTT; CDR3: CASSPDRVSQPQHF
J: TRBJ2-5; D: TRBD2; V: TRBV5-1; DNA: TGCGCCAGCAGCGCCCGAACTAGCGGGGCCGTACAAGAGACCCAGTACTTC; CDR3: CASSARTSGAVQETQYF
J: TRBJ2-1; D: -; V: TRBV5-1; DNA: TGCGCCAGCACTAGCGAATTGGGGAATGAGCAGTTCTTC; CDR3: CASTSELGNEQFF
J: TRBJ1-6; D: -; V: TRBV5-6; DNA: TGTGCCAGCAGCTTGGACAGCCCGAGTACTTCACCCCTCCACTTT; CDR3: CASSLDSPSTSPLHF
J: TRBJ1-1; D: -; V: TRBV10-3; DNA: TGTGCCATCAGGGACAACCAGCGACCTGAAGCTTTCTTT; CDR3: CAIRDNQRPEAFF
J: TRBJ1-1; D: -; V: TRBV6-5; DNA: TGTGCCAGCAGTTCGGCAGGGCCCAACACTGAAGCTTTCTTT; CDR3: CASSSAGPNTEAFF
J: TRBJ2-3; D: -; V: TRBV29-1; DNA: TGCAGCGTGTGGGGGCGGGGGCGCACAGATACGCAGTATTTT; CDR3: CSVWGRGRTDTQYF
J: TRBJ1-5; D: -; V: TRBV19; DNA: TGTGCCAGTAGTATGGTAGGGACACCCGAAACCTATAGCAATCAGCCCCAGCATTTT; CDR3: CASSMVGTPETYSNQPQHF
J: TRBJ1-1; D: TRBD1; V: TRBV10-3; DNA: TGTGCCATCAGCAACAGGGGCAACACTGAAGCTTTCTTT; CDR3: CAISNRGNTEAFF
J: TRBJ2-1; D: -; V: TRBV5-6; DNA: TGTGCCAGCAGCCTACCAACCAGGGGACCCGCCTACAATGAGCAGTTCTTC; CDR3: CASSLPTRGPAYNEQFF
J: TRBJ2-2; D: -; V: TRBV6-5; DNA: TGTGCCAGCAGTTACACGGGGACCGGGGAGCTGTTTTTT; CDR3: CASSYTGTGELFF
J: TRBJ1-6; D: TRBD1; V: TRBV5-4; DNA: TGTGCCAGCAGCCAGGGCGGACAGGGTCGGAATTCACCCCTCCACTTT; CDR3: CASSQGGQGRNSPLHF
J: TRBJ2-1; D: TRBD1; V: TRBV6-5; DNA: TGTGCCAGCAGCCGGGTTGCGAGGGGGCGTAGTAGCCCGTTCTTC; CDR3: CASSRVARGRSSPFF
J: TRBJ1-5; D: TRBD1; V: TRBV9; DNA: TGTGCCAGCAGCACGACGACAGGGGGCGACAATCAGCCCCAGCATTTT; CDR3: CASSTTTGGDNQPQHF